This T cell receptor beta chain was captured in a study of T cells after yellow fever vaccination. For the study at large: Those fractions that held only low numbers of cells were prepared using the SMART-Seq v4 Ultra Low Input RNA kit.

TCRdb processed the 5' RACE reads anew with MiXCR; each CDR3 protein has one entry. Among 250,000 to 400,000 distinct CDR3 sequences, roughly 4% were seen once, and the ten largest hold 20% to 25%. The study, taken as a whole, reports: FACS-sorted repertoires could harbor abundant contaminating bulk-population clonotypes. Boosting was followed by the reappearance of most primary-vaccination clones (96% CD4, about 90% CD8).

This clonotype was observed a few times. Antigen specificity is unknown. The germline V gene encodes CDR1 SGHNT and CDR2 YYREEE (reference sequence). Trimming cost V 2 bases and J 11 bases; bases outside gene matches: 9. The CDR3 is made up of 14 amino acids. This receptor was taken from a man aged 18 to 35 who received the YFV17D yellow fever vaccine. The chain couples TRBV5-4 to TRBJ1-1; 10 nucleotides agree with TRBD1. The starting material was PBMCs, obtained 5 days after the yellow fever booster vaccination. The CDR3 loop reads CASSFRDRGDRAFF. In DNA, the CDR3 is TGTGCCAGCAGCTTCCGGGACAGGGGTGATCGCGCTTTCTTT.